These 30 T cell receptor beta chains were sequenced from one sample in a study of blood T cell repertoires in COVID-19. Measured with immunoSEQ multiplex PCR; TCRdb has only the in-frame clones, and not every one. The sample records about 280,000 clones, approximately 80% being singletons. Sequencing was done on a sample of PBMCs or T cells enriched from blood (not recorded which). Receptors were obtained from a middle-aged man who had been exposed to COVID-19.

The J gene is TRBJ2-1, the V gene TRBV12-5; 7 nucleotides match TRBD2. The CDR3 contains 15 residues. Looked up from germline, CDR1 is LGHNT and CDR2 is FRNRAP. The V segment lost 7 bases and the J segment 6 bases; nucleotides outside the gene matches: 12. In DNA form, the CDR3 reads TGTGCTAGTGTCCCCGAGGCGGGAGTGAGCAATGAGCAGTTCTTC. It yields the protein CASVPEAGVSNEQFF.

This clone was seen only once. The chain uses TRBV18 and TRBJ2-5; D ambiguous. Germline V gene lookup returns CDR1 KGHSH and CDR2 LQKENI. The V end lost 3 bases, the J end lost 3 bases, and 2 bases lay between the germline ends. CDR3 length: 11 residues. CDR3 amino acids: CASSPKETQYF. The CDR3, as DNA: TGTGCCAGCTCACCTAAAGAGACCCAGTACTTC.

The chain joins TRBV11-2 to TRBJ1-5; maybe TRBD1 (6 bases). The V end lost 3 bases, the J end lost 0 bases, and 15 bases lay between the germline ends. CDR1 is SGHAT and CDR2 is FQNNGV in the germline V gene. The CDR3 is made up of 17 amino acids. DNA for the CDR3: TGTGCCAGCAGCTTTAGGGGGGGCGAATATAGCAATCAGCCCCAGCATTTT. Protein product: CASSFRGGEYSNQPQHF.

This clone has a handful of counts. The chain employs TRBV30 and TRBJ1-5; 7 bases match TRBD1. Losses at the gene ends were 2 bases for V and 3 bases for J; bases not matched to a gene: 4. Germline V gene sequence: CDR1 GTSNPN, CDR2 SVGIG (reference sequence). The CDR3 extends over 14 amino acids. The CDR3 loop is CAWSKTGSNQPQHF. In DNA form, the CDR3 reads TGTGCCTGGAGTAAGACAGGGTCCAATCAGCCCCAGCATTTT.

The genes are TRBV19 and TRBJ2-7; 10 bases are shared with TRBD2. Germline CDR1 is LNHDA and CDR2 is SQIVND (reference sequence). V trimming: 1 base; J trimming: 4 bases; junction bases outside the gene matches: 7. The CDR3 covers 16 residues. The CDR3, as DNA: TGTGCCAGTAGTATAGGTGGTCTAGCGGGAGTGTACGAGCAGTACTTC. Its protein product is CASSIGGLAGVYEQYF.

V is TRBV5-1 and J is TRBJ2-1, with 9 nucleotides matching TRBD2. The CDR3 sequence is 15 residues long. Losses at the gene ends were 4 bases for V and 3 bases for J; bases not matched to a gene: 5. Germline values: CDR1 SGHRS, CDR2 YFSETQ. For the CDR3, the DNA is TGCGCCAGCAGCATTAGCGGGAGTAGCTACAATGAGCAGTTCTTC. Its protein product is CASSISGSSYNEQFF. The complete variable domain, with remaining parts taken from reference TRBV5-1 and TRBJ2-1, reads KAGVTQTPRYLIKTRGQQVTLSCSPISGHRSVSWYQQTPGQGLQFLFEYFSETQRNKGNFPGRFSGRQFSNSRSEMNVSTLELGDSALYLCASSISGSSYNEQFFGPGTRLTVL.

This chain uses TRBV19 with TRBJ2-5, with a possible D match to TRBD2 (6 bases). The germline CDR1 and CDR2 sequences are LNHDA and SQIVND (reference sequence). The CDR3 has 13 residues. The ends were cut back, 4 bases at V and 5 bases at J, with 11 bases in the middle. CDR3 loop: CASSRGTEETQYF. DNA of the CDR3: TGTGCCAGTAGTAGAGGGACTGAGGAGACCCAGTACTTC. Full variable domain (outside the CDR3, taken from reference TRBV19 and TRBJ2-5): DGGITQSPKYLFRKEGQNVTLSCEQNLNHDAMYWYRQDPGQGLRLIYYSQIVNDFQKGDIAEGYSVSREKKESFPLTVTSAQKNPTAFYLCASSRGTEETQYFGPGTRLLVL.

This clone was seen many times. Within the sample, other DNA sequences also encode this same CDR3. The chain employs TRBV11-3 and TRBJ2-5, with 9 bases aligning to TRBD2. This CDR3 region has 15 residues. V lost 1 base and J lost 2; bases outside the gene matches: 2. CDR1 is SGHNT, CDR2 YENEEA, per germline. Here the CDR3 DNA reads TGTGCCAGCAGCTTAGGCACTAGCGGGCAAGAGACCCAGTACTTC. This sequence encodes CASSLGTSGQETQYF.

This clone turned up a few times. The chain carries TRBV5-5 and TRBJ1-5; D is uncertain. This CDR3 spans 15 amino acids. The V end was cut by 2 bases, the J end by 2 bases, with 11 bases between. Per the germline V gene, CDR1 is SGHKS and CDR2 is YYEKEE (reference sequence). The CDR3 DNA sequence: TGTGCCAGCAGCTTTCGGGTGATGGGCAATCAGCCCCAGCATTTT. It yields the protein CASSFRVMGNQPQHF.

This clone was seen just once. The chain has TRBV7-6 and TRBJ1-1; D ambiguous. Germline values: CDR1 SGHVS, CDR2 FNYEAQ. The V end was cut by 1 base, the J end by 0 bases, with 9 bases between. The length of the CDR3 is 15 residues. CDR3 sequence (DNA): TGTGCCAGCAGCTTAGGGGCAGAGATGAACACTGAAGCTTTCTTT. This sequence encodes CASSLGAEMNTEAFF.

This chain uses TRBV5-4 with TRBJ2-2; maybe TRBD1 (5 bases). Germline CDR1 is SGHNT and CDR2 is YYREEE (reference sequence). This CDR3 has 14 amino acids. V was cut by 4 bases and J by 4 bases, with 11 bases left in between. CDR3 sequence reads: CASSRPTGTGELFF. The CDR3 bases are TGTGCCAGCAGCCGCCCCACAGGCACCGGGGAGCTGTTTTTT.

The genes are TRBV7-3 and TRBJ1-2; tentative D call: TRBD1 (6 bases). Per germline, CDR1 SGHTA and CDR2 FQGTGA. CDR3 size: 15 residues. V was trimmed by 3 bases and J by 2 bases, leaving 13 bases between them. CDR3: CASSLHQTGNYGYTF. The CDR3 nucleotides read TGTGCCAGCAGCTTGCACCAAACAGGGAACTATGGCTACACCTTC.

The chain is built from TRBV18 and TRBJ2-1; D is possibly TRBD1 (6 bases). The CDR3 has 15 amino acids. The V end lost 1 base, the J end lost 5 bases, and 12 bases lay between the germline ends. In germline, CDR1 is KGHSH, CDR2 LQKENI. CDR3 loop: CASSPLGGRDNEQFF. In DNA form, the CDR3 reads TGTGCCAGCTCACCACTTGGGGGCCGGGACAATGAGCAGTTCTTC. Full variable domain (remainder filled in from reference TRBV18 and TRBJ2-1): NAGVMQNPRHLVRRRGQEARLRCSPMKGHSHVYWYRQLPEEGLKFMVYLQKENIIDESGMPKERFSAEFPKEGPSILRIQQVVRGDSAAYFCASSPLGGRDNEQFFGPGTRLTVL.

This chain links TRBV30 with TRBJ1-1, with a weak D call TRBD1 (6 bases). Per germline, CDR1 GTSNPN and CDR2 SVGIG (reference sequence). This CDR3 has 14 residues. V shed 0 bases and J shed 4 bases, with 12 bases lying between them. The CDR3 sequence: CAWSVLSRGTEAFF. CDR3 nucleotides: TGTGCCTGGAGTGTACTATCCAGGGGCACTGAAGCTTTCTTT.

The chain links TRBV4-1 to TRBJ1-1; D is uncertain. Germline values: CDR1 MGHRA, CDR2 YSYEKL. This CDR3 comprises 15 residues. The germline V and J ends were trimmed by 2 bases and 4 bases, with 14 bases remaining between them. CDR3 protein: CASSQIGREGTEAFF. CDR3 bases: TGCGCCAGCAGCCAAATTGGGAGGGAGGGCACTGAAGCTTTCTTT.

In DNA, the CDR3 is TGTGCCAGCAGCTTACAACAGGGGGCGCTTTTTGGCGAGCAGTACTTC. Protein: CASSLQQGALFGEQYF. The gene calls are TRBV5-4 and TRBJ2-7, with 9 bases lining up with TRBD1. The germline gives CDR1 SGHNT, CDR2 YYREEE (reference sequence). J gave up 6 bases and V 2 bases, and 12 bases lay outside the gene matches. The CDR3 is made up of 16 amino acids.

The chain combines TRBV4-2 with TRBJ1-1; possibly TRBD1 for D (6 bases). This CDR3 contains 17 residues. Trimming cost V 2 bases and J 4 bases, with 20 bases left between them. Germline CDR1 LGHNA, CDR2 YNFKEQ. CDR3 loop: CASSQKVGAGPGTEAFF. The CDR3 nucleotides read TGTGCCAGCAGCCAAAAAGTGGGGGCAGGGCCGGGCACTGAAGCTTTCTTT.

V usage is TRBV9 and J usage is TRBJ2-2; D perhaps matches TRBD2 (6 bases). Per the germline V gene, CDR1 is SGDLS and CDR2 is YYNGEE. The germline V and J ends were trimmed by 4 bases and 7 bases, with 20 bases remaining between them. This CDR3 is 16 amino acids long. This chain's CDR3 is CASSQRDWEVGGELFF. The CDR3 DNA sequence: TGTGCCAGCAGCCAACGGGACTGGGAAGTGGGCGGGGAGCTGTTTTTT.

This clone appeared a single time. The rearrangement uses TRBV7-8 and TRBJ2-1; D may be TRBD1 (6 bases). Trimming shortened V by 1 base and J by 7 bases, and 14 bases separated the two germline ends. The CDR3 is 15 amino acids. Germline CDR1 SGHVS, CDR2 FQNEAQ. This CDR3 is CASSLGGGGVNEQFF. The CDR3 DNA sequence: TGTGCCAGCAGCTTAGGAGGGGGTGGGGTTAATGAGCAGTTCTTC.

The chain has TRBV5-1 and TRBJ2-1, with 7 bases fitting TRBD2. The CDR3 spans 12 residues. The ends lost 5 bases at V and 14 bases at J; junction bases unmatched: 10. From germline, CDR1 is SGHRS and CDR2 YFSETQ. The CDR3 nucleotides read TGCGCCAGCAGGTCACCTCGGGAGGAGGAGTTCTTC. This translates into CASRSPREEEFF. Variable domain in full (rest from reference TRBV5-1 and TRBJ2-1): KAGVTQTPRYLIKTRGQQVTLSCSPISGHRSVSWYQQTPGQGLQFLFEYFSETQRNKGNFPGRFSGRQFSNSRSEMNVSTLELGDSALYLCASRSPREEEFFGPGTRLTVL.

The genes are TRBV18 and TRBJ1-1; a possible D gene is TRBD1 (6 bases). CDR1 and CDR2 from the germline V gene are KGHSH and LQKENI. The CDR3 totals 13 residues. Trimming cost V 3 bases and J 7 bases, with 12 bases left between them. For the CDR3, the DNA is TGTGCCAGCTCACCCGGGGGGGCACGTGAAGCTTTCTTT. It encodes CASSPGGAREAFF.

This chain connects TRBV19 to TRBJ2-5; TRBD2 might be the D (6 bases). The V gene lost 3 bases and the J gene lost 4 bases, with 9 bases spanning the gap. Germline assignment: CDR1 LNHDA and CDR2 SQIVND (reference sequence). CDR3 size: 13 residues. CDR3 DNA: TGTGCCAGTAGTATCGACGGGGGAGAGACCCAGTACTTC. This encodes CASSIDGGETQYF. The whole variable domain, filled in from reference TRBV19 and TRBJ2-5, reads DGGITQSPKYLFRKEGQNVTLSCEQNLNHDAMYWYRQDPGQGLRLIYYSQIVNDFQKGDIAEGYSVSREKKESFPLTVTSAQKNPTAFYLCASSIDGGETQYFGPGTRLLVL.

V and J are TRBV25-1 and TRBJ1-5; no definite D call. The CDR3 extends over 14 amino acids. V was trimmed by 5 bases and J by 2 bases, leaving 10 bases between them. Germline assignment: CDR1 MGHDK and CDR2 SYGVNS. CDR3 in amino acids: CASSLGVGNQPQHF. The CDR3 coding sequence is TGTGCCAGCAGTCTCGGGGTGGGCAATCAGCCCCAGCATTTT.

The gene calls are TRBV12-3 or TRBV12-4 and TRBJ2-1; maybe TRBD2 (5 bases). The V gene lost 0 bases and the J gene lost 12 bases, with 9 bases spanning the gap. This CDR3 has 12 amino acids. DNA of the CDR3: TGTGCCAGCAGTTTAGCGGGAGTTGTGCAGTTCTTC. Residues: CASSLAGVVQFF.

The chain uses TRBV5-1 and TRBJ1-1; no clear D. The CDR3 is 13 amino acids. V dropped 4 bases and J dropped 5 bases, with 12 bases sitting between them. Germline V lookup: CDR1 SGHRS, CDR2 YFSETQ. CDR3 sequence: CASSPYSGTEAFF. CDR3 nucleotides: TGCGCCAGCAGCCCCTACTCGGGGACTGAAGCTTTCTTT.

This chain links TRBV30 with TRBJ1-6; D is possibly TRBD1 (6 bases). This CDR3 is 16 amino acids long. CDR1 and CDR2 from the germline V gene are GTSNPN and SVGIG (reference sequence). The V gene lost 1 base and the J gene lost 14 bases, with 24 bases spanning the gap. CDR3 protein: CAWSGGPGVQNRALHF. CDR3 nucleotide sequence: TGTGCCTGGAGTGGGGGGCCCGGGGTCCAAAATCGGGCCCTCCACTTT.

The V call is TRBV7-2, the J call TRBJ1-6, with D maybe TRBD1 (5 bases). This CDR3 has 13 amino acids. V was cut by 5 bases and J by 8 bases, with 10 bases left in between. Germline values: CDR1 SGHTA, CDR2 FQGNSA. CDR3 DNA sequence: TGTGCCAGCAGCGAGACGGGGGATTCACCCCTCCACTTT. Translated, it gives CASSETGDSPLHF.

The rearrangement uses TRBV5-1 and TRBJ2-3, with D unresolved. The ends were cut back, 0 bases at V and 4 bases at J, with 6 bases in the middle. Germline V gene data show CDR1 as SGHRS and CDR2 as YFSETQ. The CDR3 covers 13 residues. The CDR3 nucleotides read TGCGCCAGCAGCTTGGTGTCAGCAGATACGCAGTATTTT. This gives the protein CASSLVSADTQYF.

The rearrangement uses TRBV11-2 and TRBJ2-3; perhaps TRBD1 as D (6 bases). The CDR3 loop spans 15 amino acids. V shed 4 bases and J shed 1 base, with 12 bases lying between them. Germline-derived CDR1 and CDR2 are SGHAT and FQNNGV. CDR3 residues: CASSSPRTGTDTQYF. The CDR3 coding sequence is TGTGCCAGCAGCTCGCCGAGGACAGGCACAGATACGCAGTATTTT.

V and J are TRBV30 and TRBJ1-5; D is uncertain. Germline V gene sequence: CDR1 GTSNPN, CDR2 SVGIG (reference sequence). V lost 1 base and J 5 bases, leaving 9 bases between the germline ends. The CDR3 covers 13 residues. The CDR3 here is CAWSARYDQPQHF. DNA for the CDR3: TGTGCCTGGAGTGCTCGGTACGATCAGCCCCAGCATTTT. Together with reference TRBV30 and TRBJ1-5, the CDR3 gives the full variable domain: SQTIHQWPATLVQPVGSPLSLECTVEGTSNPNLYWYRQAAGRGLQLLFYSVGIGQISSEVPQNLSASRPQDRQFILSSKKLLLSDSGFYLCAWSARYDQPQHFGDGTRLSIL.